This T cell receptor (beta chain) was captured in a study of graft-versus-host responses after intestinal transplantation. Study findings and constraints: There was an association between peak levels of circulating GvH clones and early post-transplant HvG declines. There were GvH clones found in recipient marrow, and some of them appeared first in ileum or blood.

Sequencing was performed with immunoSEQ multiplex PCR; in TCRdb, only in-frame clones are kept and a portion is missing. The repertoire holds some 120,000 clones, with around nine tenths as singletons. J was trimmed by 1 base and V by 7 bases; bases with no gene match: 5. The CDR3 is 15 amino acids. CDR1 is MDHEN and CDR2 is SYDVKM in the germline V gene. This clone came up once. Its matching antigen is unknown. The rearrangement links TRBV28 to TRBJ2-2; 8 bases are a match to TRBD2. Specimen: unstimulated CD4+ T cells sorted from spleen or lymph node cells, collected before intestinal transplant. The TCR sequence derives from a human donor who received an intestinal transplant. CDR3 region: CASNGGARNTGELFF. The CDR3 DNA sequence: TGTGCCAGCAACGGGGGGGCCAGGAACACCGGGGAGCTGTTTTTT.